This TCR beta chain is from a study of blood T cell repertoires in COVID-19. As for the study in general: The United States, Italy and Spain supplied acute and convalescent COVID-19 samples. In each case, the material was cDNA or gDNA derived from T cells, B-cell-depleted T cells, or PBMCs.

Original processing methods: Reference gene primer amplification in the assay estimated nucleated cell counts. Generated by immunoSEQ multiplex PCR, the TCRdb table keeps only in-frame clones and is missing some. V and J calls and clone size are given by that table; D and trimming were obtained from the DNA. The table records 310,000 or so clones, approximately 90% of them present only once. The CDR3 has 13 amino acids. Trimming at V came to 6 bases and at J to 4 bases, leaving 3 bases not matched to a gene. Germline V gives CDR1 MNHEY, CDR2 SMNVEV (reference sequence). A Seattle source enrolled patients during active infection and followed them longitudinally.

This receptor was taken from a woman under 40 with COVID-19, enrolled during active disease. The sample taken for sequencing was peripheral blood. This rearrangement joins TRBV27 to TRBJ1-5; 7 positions match TRBD1. The CDR3 nucleotides are TGTGCCAGCAGCGAGACAGGGAATCAGCCCCAGCATTTT. This encodes CASSETGNQPQHF.